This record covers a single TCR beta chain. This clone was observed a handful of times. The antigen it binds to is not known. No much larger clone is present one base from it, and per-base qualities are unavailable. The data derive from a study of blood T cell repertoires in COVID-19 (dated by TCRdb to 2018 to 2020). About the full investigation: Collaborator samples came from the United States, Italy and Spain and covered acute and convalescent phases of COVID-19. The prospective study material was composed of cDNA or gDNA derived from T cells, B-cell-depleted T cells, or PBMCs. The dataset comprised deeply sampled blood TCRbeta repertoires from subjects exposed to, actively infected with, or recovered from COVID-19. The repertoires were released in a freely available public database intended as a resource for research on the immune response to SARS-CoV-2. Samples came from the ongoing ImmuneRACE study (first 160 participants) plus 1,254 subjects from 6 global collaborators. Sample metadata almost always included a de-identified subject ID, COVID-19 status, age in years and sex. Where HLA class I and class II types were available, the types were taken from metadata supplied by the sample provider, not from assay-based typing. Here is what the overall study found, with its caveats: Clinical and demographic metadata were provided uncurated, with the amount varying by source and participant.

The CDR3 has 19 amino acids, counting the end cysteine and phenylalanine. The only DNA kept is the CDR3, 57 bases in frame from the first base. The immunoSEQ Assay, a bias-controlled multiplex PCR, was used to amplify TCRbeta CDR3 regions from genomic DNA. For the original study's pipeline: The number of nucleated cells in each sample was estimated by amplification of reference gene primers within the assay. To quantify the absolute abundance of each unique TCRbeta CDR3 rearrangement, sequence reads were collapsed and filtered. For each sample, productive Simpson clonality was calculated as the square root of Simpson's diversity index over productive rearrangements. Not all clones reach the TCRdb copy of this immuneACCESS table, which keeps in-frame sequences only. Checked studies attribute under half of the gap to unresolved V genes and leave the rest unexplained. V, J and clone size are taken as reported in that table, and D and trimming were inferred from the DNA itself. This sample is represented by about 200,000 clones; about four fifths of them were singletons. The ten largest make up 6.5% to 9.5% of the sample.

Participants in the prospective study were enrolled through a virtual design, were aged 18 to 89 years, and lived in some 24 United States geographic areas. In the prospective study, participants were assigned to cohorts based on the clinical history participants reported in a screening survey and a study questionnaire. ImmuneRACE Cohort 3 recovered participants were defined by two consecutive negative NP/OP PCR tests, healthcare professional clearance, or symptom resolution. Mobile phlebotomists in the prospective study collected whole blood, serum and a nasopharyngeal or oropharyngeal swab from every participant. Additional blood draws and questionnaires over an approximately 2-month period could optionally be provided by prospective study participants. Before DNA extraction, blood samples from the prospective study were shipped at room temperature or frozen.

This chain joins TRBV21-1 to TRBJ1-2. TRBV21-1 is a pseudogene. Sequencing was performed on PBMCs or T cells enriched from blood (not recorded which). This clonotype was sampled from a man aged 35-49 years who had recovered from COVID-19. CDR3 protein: CASSKWENLGGPGGYGYTF. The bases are TGTGCCAGCAGCAAATGGGAGAACCTCGGGGGCCCGGGGGGCTATGGCTACACCTTC.